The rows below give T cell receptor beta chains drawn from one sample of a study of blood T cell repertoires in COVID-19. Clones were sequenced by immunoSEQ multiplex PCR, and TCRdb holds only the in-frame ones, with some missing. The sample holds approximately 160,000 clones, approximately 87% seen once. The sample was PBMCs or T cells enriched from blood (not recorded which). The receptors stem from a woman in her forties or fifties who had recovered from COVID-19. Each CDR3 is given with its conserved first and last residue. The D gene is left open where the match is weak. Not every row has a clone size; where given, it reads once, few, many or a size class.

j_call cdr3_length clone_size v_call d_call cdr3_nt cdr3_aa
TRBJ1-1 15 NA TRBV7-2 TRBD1 TGTGCCAGCATTGAAACAGGGGGGATAAACACTGAAGCTTTCTTT CASIETGGINTEAFF
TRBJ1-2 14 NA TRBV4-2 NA TGTGCCAGCAGCCTTAACGACGGGAACTATGGCTACACCTTC CASSLNDGNYGYTF
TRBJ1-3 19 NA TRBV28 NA TGTGCCAGCAGTCTTTATCCGGTCGGTCGGGGAGGCTCAGGAAACACCATATATTTT CASSLYPVGRGGSGNTIYF
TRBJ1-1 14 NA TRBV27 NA TGTGCCAGCTCCCAAGGTGGGGCCAACACTGAAGCTTTCTTT CASSQGGANTEAFF
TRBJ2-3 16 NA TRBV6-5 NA TGTGCCAGCAGTTACTCGTGGATCGGACAAGGGGATACGCAGTATTTT CASSYSWIGQGDTQYF
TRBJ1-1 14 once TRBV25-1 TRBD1 TGTGCCAGCAGCGCGGGACAGTTGAACACTGAAGCTTTCTTT CASSAGQLNTEAFF
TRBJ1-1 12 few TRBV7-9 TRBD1 TGTGCCAGCAGCTTTGGGACAGCAGAAGCTTTCTTT CASSFGTAEAFF
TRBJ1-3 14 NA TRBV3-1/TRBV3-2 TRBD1 TGTGCCAGCACACAGGGGTATTATCGAAACACCATATATTTT CASTQGYYRNTIYF
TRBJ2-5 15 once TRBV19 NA TGTGCCAGTAGTCTCCCGGGACATTACGAGGAGACCCAGTACTTC CASSLPGHYEETQYF
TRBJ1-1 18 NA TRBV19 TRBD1 TGTGCCAGTAGTATAGGATGGAGGGGGCCCCGACCGAACACTGAAGCTTTCTTT CASSIGWRGPRPNTEAFF
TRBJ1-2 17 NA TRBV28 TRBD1 TGTGCCAGCTCCTATGGAGGGCAGGGGGCATCTAACTATGGCTACACCTTC CASSYGGQGASNYGYTF
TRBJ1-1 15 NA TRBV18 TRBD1 TGTGCCAGCTCACGACGACAGGGCAAGAACACTGAAGCTTTCTTT CASSRRQGKNTEAFF
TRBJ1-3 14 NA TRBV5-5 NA TGTGCCAGCCGCCGCCCGGGGGCTGGAAACACCATATATTTT CASRRPGAGNTIYF
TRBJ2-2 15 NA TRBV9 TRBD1 TGTGCCAGCAGCGTTGGGACAGTCGGCACCGGGGAGCTGTTTTTT CASSVGTVGTGELFF
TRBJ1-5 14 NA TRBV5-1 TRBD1 TGCGCCAGCAGCCCGGGACAGGGAGGGCAGCCCCAGCATTTT CASSPGQGGQPQHF
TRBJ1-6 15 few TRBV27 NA TGTGCCAGCAGTTCGTACCCGACACGGGGTTCACCCCTCCACTTT CASSSYPTRGSPLHF
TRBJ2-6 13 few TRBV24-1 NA TGTGCCACCTCCCTCTCTGGGGCCAACGTCCTGACTTTC CATSLSGANVLTF
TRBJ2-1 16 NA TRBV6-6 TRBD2 TGTGCCAGCAGTTACTCGGCTAGCGGGGGGTACAATGAGCAGTTCTTC CASSYSASGGYNEQFF
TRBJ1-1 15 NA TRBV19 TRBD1 TGTGCCAGTAACCCCATGGACAGGGGTTACTCTGAAGCTTTCTTT CASNPMDRGYSEAFF
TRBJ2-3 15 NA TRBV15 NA TGTGCCACCAGCAGAGATCCCCTCACCCGGGGTACGCAGTATTTT CATSRDPLTRGTQYF
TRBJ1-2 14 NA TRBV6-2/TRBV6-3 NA TGTGCCAGCAGTCATTGGGACTTCCAGGGTGGCTACACCTTC CASSHWDFQGGYTF
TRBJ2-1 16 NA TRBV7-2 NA TGTGCCAGCAGCCCTATAAGTGGGGCTTCCTACAATGAGCAGTTCTTC CASSPISGASYNEQFF
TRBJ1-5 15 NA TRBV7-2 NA TGTGCCAGCAGCTTAGGCAGCGGTTCCACTCAGCCCCAGCATTTT CASSLGSGSTQPQHF
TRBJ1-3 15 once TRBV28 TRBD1 TGTGCCAGCAGTTCCGGGACAGGTTTTGGAAACACCATATATTTT CASSSGTGFGNTIYF